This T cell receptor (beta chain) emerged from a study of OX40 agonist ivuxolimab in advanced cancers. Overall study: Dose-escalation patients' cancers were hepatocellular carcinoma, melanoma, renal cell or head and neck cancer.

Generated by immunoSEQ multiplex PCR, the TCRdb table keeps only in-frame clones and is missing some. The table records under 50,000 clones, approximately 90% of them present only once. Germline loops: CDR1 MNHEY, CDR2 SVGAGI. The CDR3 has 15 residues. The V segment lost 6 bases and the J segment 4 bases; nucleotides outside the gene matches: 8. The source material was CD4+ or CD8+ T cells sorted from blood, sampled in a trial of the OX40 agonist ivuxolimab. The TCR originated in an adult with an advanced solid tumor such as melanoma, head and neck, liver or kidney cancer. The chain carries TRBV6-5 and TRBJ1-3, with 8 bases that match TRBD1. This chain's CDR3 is CASSQVTGEGNTIYF. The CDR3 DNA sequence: TGTGCCAGCAGCCAGGTGACAGGGGAAGGAAACACCATATATTTT.